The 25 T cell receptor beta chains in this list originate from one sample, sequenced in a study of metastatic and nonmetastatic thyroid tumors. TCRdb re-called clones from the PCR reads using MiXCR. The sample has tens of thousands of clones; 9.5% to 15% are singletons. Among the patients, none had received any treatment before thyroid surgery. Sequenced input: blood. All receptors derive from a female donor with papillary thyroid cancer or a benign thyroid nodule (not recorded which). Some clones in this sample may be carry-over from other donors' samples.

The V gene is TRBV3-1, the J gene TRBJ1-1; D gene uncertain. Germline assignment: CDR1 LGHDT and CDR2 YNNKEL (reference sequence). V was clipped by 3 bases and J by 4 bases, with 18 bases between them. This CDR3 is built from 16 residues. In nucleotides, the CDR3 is TGTGCCAGCAGCCAGAACCTAATGGGGTCGGGCACTGAAGCTTTCTTT. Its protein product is CASSQNLMGSGTEAFF.

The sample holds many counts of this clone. This chain's CDR3 is CASGGGEQYF. CDR3 coding DNA: TGTGCCAGCGGGGGCGGCGAGCAGTACTTC. This chain connects TRBV3-1 to TRBJ2-7; tentative D call: TRBD1 (6 bases). The CDR3 has 10 amino acids. Germline values: CDR1 LGHDT, CDR2 YNNKEL (reference sequence). Trimming removed 8 bases from V and 6 bases from J, with 8 bases in between.

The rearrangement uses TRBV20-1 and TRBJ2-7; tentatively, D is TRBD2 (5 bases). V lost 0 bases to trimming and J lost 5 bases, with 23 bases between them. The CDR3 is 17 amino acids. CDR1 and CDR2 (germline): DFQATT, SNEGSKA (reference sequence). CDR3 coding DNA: TGCAGTGCTAGAGATCGTACTATCGTGAGGGCCGGGCACGAGCAGTACTTC. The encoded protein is CSARDRTIVRAGHEQYF.

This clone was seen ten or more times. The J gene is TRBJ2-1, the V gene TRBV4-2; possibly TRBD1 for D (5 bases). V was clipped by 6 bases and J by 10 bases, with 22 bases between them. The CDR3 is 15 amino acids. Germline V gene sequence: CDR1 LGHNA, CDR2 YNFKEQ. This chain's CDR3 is CASRTGVSLRGEQFF. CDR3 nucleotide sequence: TGTGCCAGCAGGACGGGTGTTTCCCTTAGGGGCGAGCAGTTCTTC.

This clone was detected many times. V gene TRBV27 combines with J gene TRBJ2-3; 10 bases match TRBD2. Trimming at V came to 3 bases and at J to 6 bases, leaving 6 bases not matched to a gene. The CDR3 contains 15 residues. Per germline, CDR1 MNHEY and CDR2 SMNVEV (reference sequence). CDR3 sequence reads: CASSFQGTSADTQYF. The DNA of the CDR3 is TGTGCCAGCAGTTTCCAAGGGACTAGCGCGGATACGCAGTATTTT.

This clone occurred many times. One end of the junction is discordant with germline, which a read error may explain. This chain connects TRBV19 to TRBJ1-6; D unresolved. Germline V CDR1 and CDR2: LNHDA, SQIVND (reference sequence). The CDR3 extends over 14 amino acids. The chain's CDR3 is CASSPPWDNLPLHF. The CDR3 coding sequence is TGTGCCAGTAGTCCGCCATGGGATAATTTACCCCTCCACTTT.

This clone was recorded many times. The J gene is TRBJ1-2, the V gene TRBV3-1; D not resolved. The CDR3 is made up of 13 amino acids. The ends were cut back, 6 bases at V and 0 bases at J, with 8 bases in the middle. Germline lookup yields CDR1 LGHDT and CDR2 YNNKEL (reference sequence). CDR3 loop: CASSPDANYGYTF. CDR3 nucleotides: TGTGCCAGCAGTCCCGATGCTAACTATGGCTACACCTTC.

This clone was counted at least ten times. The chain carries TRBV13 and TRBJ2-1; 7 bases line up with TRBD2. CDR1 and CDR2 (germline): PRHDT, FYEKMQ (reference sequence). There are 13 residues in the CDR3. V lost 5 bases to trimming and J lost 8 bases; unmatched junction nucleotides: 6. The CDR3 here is CASSITSDHEQFF. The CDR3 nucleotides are TGTGCCAGCAGCATCACTAGCGACCATGAGCAGTTCTTC.

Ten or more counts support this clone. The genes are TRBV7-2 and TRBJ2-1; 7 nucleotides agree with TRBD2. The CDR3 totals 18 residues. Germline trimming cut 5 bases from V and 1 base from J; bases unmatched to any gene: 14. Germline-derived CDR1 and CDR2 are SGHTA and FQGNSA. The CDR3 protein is CASSRTSGTTTSYNEQFF. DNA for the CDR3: TGTGCCAGCAGCCGAACGAGCGGGACCACCACTTCCTACAATGAGCAGTTCTTC.

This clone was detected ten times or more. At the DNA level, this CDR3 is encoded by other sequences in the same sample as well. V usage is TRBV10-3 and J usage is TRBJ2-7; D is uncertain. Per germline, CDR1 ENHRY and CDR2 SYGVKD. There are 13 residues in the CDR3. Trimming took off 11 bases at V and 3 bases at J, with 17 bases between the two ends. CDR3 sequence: CAAGERTNYEQYF. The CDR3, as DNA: TGTGCCGCCGGTGAAAGGACCAACTACGAGCAGTACTTC.

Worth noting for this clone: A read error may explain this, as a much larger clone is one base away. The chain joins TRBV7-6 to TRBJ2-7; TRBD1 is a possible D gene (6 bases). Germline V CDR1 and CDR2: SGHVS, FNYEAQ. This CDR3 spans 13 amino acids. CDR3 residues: CAGSLAGAYQQYF. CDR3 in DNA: TGTGCCGGCAGCTTGGCAGGGGCCTACCAGCAGTACTTC.

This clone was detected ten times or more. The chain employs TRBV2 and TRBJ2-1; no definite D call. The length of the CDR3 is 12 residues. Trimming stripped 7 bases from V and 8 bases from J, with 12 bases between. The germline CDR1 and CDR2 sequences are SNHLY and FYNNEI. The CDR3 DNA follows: TGTGCCAGCATCCAAGCCTTGGATGAGCAGTTCTTC. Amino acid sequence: CASIQALDEQFF.

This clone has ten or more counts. The CDR3 protein is CASSQASVRGYEQYF. The CDR3 nucleotides read TGTGCCAGCAGCCAAGCTTCGGTCCGCGGCTACGAGCAGTACTTC. This chain uses TRBV4-2 with TRBJ2-7; no reliable D call. Trimming left V 1 base short and J 3 bases short, with 13 bases between. The CDR3 is 15 residues long. CDR1 is LGHNA and CDR2 is YNFKEQ in the germline V gene.

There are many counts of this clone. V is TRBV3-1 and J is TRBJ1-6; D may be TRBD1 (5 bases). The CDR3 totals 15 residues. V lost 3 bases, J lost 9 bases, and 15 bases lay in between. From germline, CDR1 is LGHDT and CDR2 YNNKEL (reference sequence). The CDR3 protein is CASSHPRGGGSPLHF. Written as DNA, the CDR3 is TGTGCCAGCAGCCACCCCCGGGGGGGAGGTTCACCCCTCCACTTT.

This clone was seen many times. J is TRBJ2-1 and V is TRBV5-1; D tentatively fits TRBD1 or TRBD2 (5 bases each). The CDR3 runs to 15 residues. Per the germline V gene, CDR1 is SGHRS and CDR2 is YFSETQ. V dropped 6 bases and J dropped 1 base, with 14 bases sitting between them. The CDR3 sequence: CASTRDGSSYNEQFF. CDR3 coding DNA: TGCGCCAGCACCCGGGACGGATCATCCTACAATGAGCAGTTCTTC.

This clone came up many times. CDR3 sequence reads: CASSYGDHGRKTQYF. CDR3 sequence (DNA): TGTGCCAGCAGCTATGGGGATCACGGGAGGAAGACCCAGTACTTC. The chain uses TRBV28 and TRBJ2-5; 7 bases are shared with TRBD2. J lost 6 bases, V lost 6 bases, and 13 bases had no gene match. The germline V gene encodes CDR1 MDHEN and CDR2 SYDVKM. The length of the CDR3 is 15 residues. The full variable domain, rest sourced from reference TRBV28 and TRBJ2-5, is DVKVTQSSRYLVKRTGEKVFLECVQDMDHENMFWYRQDPGLGLRLIYFSYDVKMKEKGDIPEGYSVSREKKERFSLILESASTNQTSMYLCASSYGDHGRKTQYFGPGTRLLVL.

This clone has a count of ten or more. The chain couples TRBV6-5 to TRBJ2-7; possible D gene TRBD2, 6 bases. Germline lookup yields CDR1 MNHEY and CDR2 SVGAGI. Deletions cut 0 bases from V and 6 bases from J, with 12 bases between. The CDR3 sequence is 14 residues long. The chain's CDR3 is CASSYSGGSFEQYF. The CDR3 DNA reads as TGTGCCAGCAGTTACTCGGGAGGCTCTTTCGAGCAGTACTTC.

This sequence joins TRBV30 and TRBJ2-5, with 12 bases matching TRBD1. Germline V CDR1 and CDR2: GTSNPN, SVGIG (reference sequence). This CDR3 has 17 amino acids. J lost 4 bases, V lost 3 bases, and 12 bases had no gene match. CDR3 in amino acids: CAWSTGTGGARGETQYF. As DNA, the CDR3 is TGTGCCTGGAGCACCGGGACAGGGGGCGCCCGGGGAGAGACCCAGTACTTC.

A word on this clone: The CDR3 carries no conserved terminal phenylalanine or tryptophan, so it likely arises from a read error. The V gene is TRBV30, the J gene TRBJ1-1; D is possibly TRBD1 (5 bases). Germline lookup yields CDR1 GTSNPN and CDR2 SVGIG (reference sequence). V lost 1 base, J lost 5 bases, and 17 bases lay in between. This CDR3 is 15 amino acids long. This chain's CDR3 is CAWSEWGVKKTEAFL. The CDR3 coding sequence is TGTGCCTGGAGTGAGTGGGGGGTGAAGAAAACTGAAGCTTTCCTT.

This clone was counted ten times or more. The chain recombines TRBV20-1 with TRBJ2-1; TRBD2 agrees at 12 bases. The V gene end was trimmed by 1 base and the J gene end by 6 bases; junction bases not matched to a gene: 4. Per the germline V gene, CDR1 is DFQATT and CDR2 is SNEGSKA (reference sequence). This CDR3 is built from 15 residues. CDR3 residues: CSARAGTSGFNEQFF. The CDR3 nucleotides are TGCAGTGCTAGAGCGGGGACTAGCGGGTTCAATGAGCAGTTCTTC.

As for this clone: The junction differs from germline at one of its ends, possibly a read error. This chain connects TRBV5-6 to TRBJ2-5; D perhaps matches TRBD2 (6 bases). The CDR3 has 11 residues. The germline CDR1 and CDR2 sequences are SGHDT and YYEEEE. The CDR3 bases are TGTGCCAGCAGCCGGCTGGGGGGTTGGGACTTC. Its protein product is CASSRLGGWDF.

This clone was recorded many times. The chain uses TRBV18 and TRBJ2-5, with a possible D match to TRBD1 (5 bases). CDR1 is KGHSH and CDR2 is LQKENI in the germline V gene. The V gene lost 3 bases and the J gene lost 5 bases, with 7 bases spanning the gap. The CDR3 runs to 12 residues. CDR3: CASSPTDETQYF. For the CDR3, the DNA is TGTGCCAGCTCACCGACAGACGAGACCCAGTACTTC.

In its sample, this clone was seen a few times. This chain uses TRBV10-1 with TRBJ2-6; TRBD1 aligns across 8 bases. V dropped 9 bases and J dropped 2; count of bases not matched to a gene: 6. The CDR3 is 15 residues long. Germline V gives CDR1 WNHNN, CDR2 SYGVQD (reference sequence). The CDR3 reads CARDTRGPGANVLTF. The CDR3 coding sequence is TGCGCCAGAGATACCAGGGGGCCTGGGGCCAACGTCCTGACTTTC.

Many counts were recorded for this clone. The CDR3 sequence: CASSVLQGVNTEAFF. CDR3 DNA sequence: TGTGCCAGTAGTGTACTACAGGGGGTGAACACTGAAGCTTTCTTT. V is TRBV19 and J is TRBJ1-1; 8 nucleotides line up with TRBD1. The junction had 5 bases not matched to a gene; V was cut back by 5 bases and J by 0 bases. The germline V gene encodes CDR1 LNHDA and CDR2 SQIVND (reference sequence). The CDR3 runs 15 residues. Filled out from reference TRBV19 and TRBJ1-1, the complete variable domain reads DGGITQSPKYLFRKEGQNVTLSCEQNLNHDAMYWYRQDPGQGLRLIYYSQIVNDFQKGDIAEGYSVSREKKESFPLTVTSAQKNPTAFYLCASSVLQGVNTEAFFGQGTRLTVV.

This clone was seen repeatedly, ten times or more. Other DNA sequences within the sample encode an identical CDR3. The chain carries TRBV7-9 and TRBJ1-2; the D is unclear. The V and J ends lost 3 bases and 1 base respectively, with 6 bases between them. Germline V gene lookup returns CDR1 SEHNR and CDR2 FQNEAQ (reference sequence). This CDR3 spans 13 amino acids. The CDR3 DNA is TGTGCCAGCAGCTTTGACCATAACTATGGCTACACCTTC. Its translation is CASSFDHNYGYTF.